This passage covers 30 T cell receptor beta chains from one sample sequenced in a study of early T cells in non-severe SARS-CoV-2 infection. MiXCR, run by TCRdb on the 5' RACE reads, gives a single entry per CDR3 protein. Seen here are some 39,000 distinct CDR3 sequences, less than 8.5% observed once, and the top ten hold around 7.9%. What was sequenced was whole blood. The receptor set was obtained from an adult who was a healthcare worker with PCR-confirmed SARS-CoV-2 infection or an uninfected control (not recorded which).

This clonotype was detected many times. The rearrangement links TRBV20-1 to TRBJ2-5; 10 positions agree with TRBD1. The V gene end was trimmed by 6 bases and the J gene end by 3 bases; junction bases not matched to a gene: 4. The CDR3 covers 13 residues. Germline values: CDR1 DFQATT, CDR2 SNEGSKA (reference sequence). For the CDR3, the DNA is TGCAGTGCCGGACAGGGGGTGAAAGAGACCCAGTACTTC. It codes for CSAGQGVKETQYF.

In this sample, this clonotype turned up a few times. The CDR3 region has the DNA TGCGCCAGCAGCCCCAAGTGGGGTGTTGAGGGGACGCAGTATTTT. Amino acid sequence: CASSPKWGVEGTQYF. The chain couples TRBV4-3 to TRBJ2-3, with D perhaps given as TRBD1 or TRBD2 (5 bases each). V was trimmed by 4 bases and J by 9 bases, leaving 20 bases between them. The length of the CDR3 is 15 residues. The germline gives CDR1 LGHNA, CDR2 YSLEER.

J is TRBJ2-5 and V is TRBV20-1; 7 nucleotides line up with TRBD1. The germline gives CDR1 DFQATT, CDR2 SNEGSKA (reference sequence). CDR3 length equals 15 residues. V was clipped by 7 bases and J by 5 bases; unmatched bases: 16. The CDR3 nucleotides are TGCAGTGTCATTCCCCCCACAGGGGTTCTCGAGACCCAGTACTTC. Protein product: CSVIPPTGVLETQYF.

This clonotype has only a few counts. The J gene is TRBJ2-3, the V gene TRBV6-2 or TRBV6-3; no reliable D call. The germline gives CDR1 MNHEY, CDR2 SVGEGT. With 2 bases removed from V and 6 bases from J, the gap between germline ends came to 18 bases. This CDR3 has 16 amino acids. As DNA, the CDR3 is TGTGCCAGCAGTTACGTGGACGGACGAGCGTGGGATACGCAGTATTTT. It codes for CASSYVDGRAWDTQYF.

This clonotype has a count of ten or more. This rearrangement joins TRBV6-6 to TRBJ2-7, with TRBD2 matching 7 bases. Germline V gene sequence: CDR1 MNHNY, CDR2 SVGAGI (reference sequence). CDR3 length: 14 amino acids. After removal of 7 bases from V and 4 bases from J, the junction contained 10 bases not matched to a gene. The CDR3 region is CASTLPGGGYEQYF. In DNA, the CDR3 is TGTGCCAGCACCCTCCCCGGCGGGGGATACGAGCAGTACTTC.

This clonotype was seen more than once but under ten times. The gene calls are TRBV29-1 and TRBJ1-1, with D perhaps TRBD1 (6 bases). V lost 4 bases to trimming and J lost 1 base, with 10 bases between them. Germline CDR1 is SQVTM and CDR2 is ANQGSEA. CDR3 length: 13 amino acids. CDR3 sequence: CSVGVDRNTEAFF. In DNA, the CDR3 is TGCAGCGTTGGGGTGGACAGGAACACTGAAGCTTTCTTT.

This clonotype has ten or more counts. The rearrangement uses TRBV2 and TRBJ2-7; no clear D gene. CDR3 length: 13 amino acids. Per the germline V gene, CDR1 is SNHLY and CDR2 is FYNNEI. V was clipped by 4 bases and J by 3 bases, with 10 bases between them. The CDR3 bases are TGTGCCAGCAGTGTCGCAGACTTCTACGAGCAGTACTTC. As protein: CASSVADFYEQYF.

Ten or more counts support this clonotype. The chain couples TRBV2 to TRBJ2-2; no clear D gene. The CDR3 length is 14 residues. Germline V gene sequence: CDR1 SNHLY, CDR2 FYNNEI. V lost 6 bases to trimming and J lost 0 bases, with 8 bases between them. The CDR3, as DNA: TGTGCCAGCAGGGCTCTAGCGAACACCGGGGAGCTGTTTTTT. Protein product: CASRALANTGELFF.

In this sample, this clonotype turned up a few times. The chain links TRBV6-5 to TRBJ1-2; no reliable D call. Trimming took 0 bases from V and 0 from J, leaving 5 bases between them. This CDR3 has 14 residues. Germline V lookup: CDR1 MNHEY, CDR2 SVGAGI. In nucleotides, the CDR3 is TGTGCCAGCAGTTACTCGGCACCTAACTATGGCTACACCTTC. This encodes CASSYSAPNYGYTF.

This clonotype was counted between two and nine times. The V and J genes are TRBV7-2 and TRBJ2-3; TRBD2 agrees at 8 bases. With 5 bases clipped from V and 2 bases from J, the junction kept 9 bases outside the gene matches. This CDR3 is built from 16 residues. Germline-derived CDR1 and CDR2 are SGHTA and FQGNSA. The CDR3 nucleotides read TGTGCCAGCAGCGCCAAGCGGGGGCAAATCACAGATACGCAGTATTTT. It translates to CASSAKRGQITDTQYF.

This clonotype was counted ten times or more. V usage is TRBV28 and J usage is TRBJ2-2; unclear D gene. Trimming removed 7 bases from V and 4 bases from J, with 19 bases in between. Germline loops: CDR1 MDHEN, CDR2 SYDVKM. The CDR3 covers 16 residues. The CDR3 is CASILSGPRGTGELFF. The CDR3 region has the DNA TGTGCCAGCATCCTTTCGGGTCCGAGAGGCACCGGGGAGCTGTTTTTT.

This clonotype was counted many times. The genes are TRBV3-1 and TRBJ1-3; 7 bases agree with TRBD1. Germline V gene data show CDR1 as LGHDT and CDR2 as YNNKEL (reference sequence). The CDR3 extends over 16 amino acids. The ends lost 3 bases at V and 0 bases at J; junction bases unmatched: 5. The CDR3 region is CASSQTGKRSGNTIYF. The CDR3 DNA follows: TGTGCCAGCAGCCAGACAGGGAAACGCTCTGGAAACACCATATATTTT.

This clonotype has only a few counts. A read error may explain this, as a much larger clone is one base away. V gene TRBV3-1 combines with J gene TRBJ2-7; D gene unclear. The germline CDR1 and CDR2 sequences are LGHDT and YNNKEL (reference sequence). The CDR3 runs to 15 residues. The CDR3 region has the DNA TGTGCCAGCGGCCAAGATCCCCAGAACTCCTACGAGCAGTACTTC. It translates to CASGQDPQNSYEQYF.

This sequence joins TRBV5-5 and TRBJ2-7, with TRBD2 as a possible D gene (5 bases). Germline values: CDR1 SGHKS, CDR2 YYEKEE (reference sequence). V lost 0 bases to trimming and J lost 2 bases, with 6 bases between them. The length of the CDR3 is 13 residues. CDR3 sequence reads: CASSLALAYEQYF. CDR3 DNA: TGTGCCAGCAGCTTGGCACTAGCCTACGAGCAGTACTTC.

This clonotype was seen a handful of times. The V and J genes are TRBV12-3 or TRBV12-4 and TRBJ2-1; 7 bases align to TRBD2. The junction had 10 bases not matched to a gene; V was cut back by 5 bases and J by 3 bases. The CDR3 sequence is 16 residues long. CDR3 coding DNA: TGTGCCAGCAGTACGTCCCTAGCGGACGTCTACAATGAGCAGTTCTTC. Its translation is CASSTSLADVYNEQFF.

The sample holds a few counts of this clonotype. The genes are TRBV30 and TRBJ2-7; D possibly matches TRBD1 or TRBD2 (5 bases each). There are 13 residues in the CDR3. From germline, CDR1 is GTSNPN and CDR2 SVGIG (reference sequence). Trimming cost V 6 bases and J 2 bases, with 14 bases left between them. The CDR3 here is CACFGGHTYEQYF. CDR3 DNA sequence: TGTGCCTGTTTTGGAGGACACACCTACGAGCAGTACTTC. Full variable domain (rest looked up from reference TRBV30 and TRBJ2-7): SQTIHQWPATLVQPVGSPLSLECTVEGTSNPNLYWYRQAAGRGLQLLFYSVGIGQISSEVPQNLSASRPQDRQFILSSKKLLLSDSGFYLCACFGGHTYEQYFGPGTRLTVT.

The chain is built from TRBV27 and TRBJ2-5; no clear D gene. Trimming removed 0 bases at V and 7 bases at J, with 12 bases between. Germline V gene data show CDR1 as MNHEY and CDR2 as SMNVEV (reference sequence). This CDR3 spans 14 amino acids. CDR3 nucleotide sequence: TGTGCCAGCAGTTTATCAACCCCCCCAGGGACCCAGTACTTC. Translation gives CASSLSTPPGTQYF.

This clonotype was recorded many times. This CDR3 is CASSLGQGRPYEQYF. The CDR3 DNA sequence: TGTGCCAGCAGCCTCGGACAGGGTAGACCCTACGAGCAGTACTTC. This chain joins TRBV12-3 or TRBV12-4 and TRBJ2-7; TRBD1 matches 8 bases. There are 15 residues in the CDR3. V shed 6 bases and J 2 bases; nucleotides not matched to a gene: 9.

This clonotype was seen repeatedly, ten times or more. The chain joins TRBV6-1 to TRBJ1-1; no definite D call. The germline V and J ends were trimmed by 5 bases and 1 base, with 11 bases remaining between them. Germline lookup yields CDR1 MNHNS and CDR2 SASEGT. CDR3 size: 14 residues. The CDR3 spells CASSPIDRNTEAFF. The DNA for the CDR3 is TGTGCCAGCAGTCCCATCGACCGGAACACTGAAGCTTTCTTT.

This clonotype appeared many times. The chain joins TRBV29-1 to TRBJ1-2, with D hard to call. In germline, CDR1 is SQVTM, CDR2 ANQGSEA. The V end was cut by 3 bases, the J end by 4 bases, with 6 bases between. The CDR3 extends over 11 amino acids. The CDR3 DNA reads TGCAGCGTTGAGGAGGCCTATGGCTACACCTTC. It encodes CSVEEAYGYTF.

This clonotype was counted many times. The rearrangement joins TRBV27 to TRBJ2-3; 7 bases are a match to TRBD1. This CDR3 region has 14 residues. Germline values: CDR1 MNHEY, CDR2 SMNVEV (reference sequence). Trimming cost V 6 bases and J 6 bases; bases outside gene matches: 9. CDR3: CASSFLDRADTQYF. As DNA, the CDR3 is TGTGCCAGCAGCTTCCTCGACAGGGCGGATACGCAGTATTTT.

At least ten counts were recorded for this clonotype. This rearrangement joins TRBV30 to TRBJ1-1; D not resolved. The germline gives CDR1 GTSNPN, CDR2 SVGIG (reference sequence). The CDR3 covers 13 residues. Between the trimmed V and J ends, which lost 7 bases and 1 base, there was a span of 13 bases. The CDR3 reads CASERLRNTEAFF. The DNA of the CDR3 is TGTGCCTCCGAACGGCTGAGGAACACTGAAGCTTTCTTT.

This clonotype turned up a few times. The rearrangement links TRBV29-1 to TRBJ1-1; D gene unclear. CDR1 and CDR2 (germline): SQVTM, ANQGSEA. CDR3 length: 9 residues. Trimming took off 4 bases at V and 6 bases at J, with 3 bases between the two ends. CDR3 bases: TGCAGCGTTGGGGCTGAAGCTTTCTTT. It yields the protein CSVGAEAFF.

This clonotype has a count of ten or more. In DNA form, the CDR3 reads TGTGCCAGCAGGGCCACAGGGGGCTATGGCTACACCTTC. This encodes CASRATGGYGYTF. The chain couples TRBV12-3 or TRBV12-4 to TRBJ1-2; the match to TRBD1 covers 8 bases. With V trimmed by 6 bases and J by 4 bases, 4 bases remained unmatched. This CDR3 comprises 13 residues.

This clonotype came up a few times. V usage is TRBV28 and J usage is TRBJ1-6; no reliable D call. Germline loops: CDR1 MDHEN, CDR2 SYDVKM. Trimming shortened V by 6 bases and J by 10 bases, and 10 bases separated the two germline ends. This CDR3 is 12 amino acids long. The CDR3 DNA reads as TGTGCCAGCAGGGGTATGGGGTCACCCCTCCACTTT. Protein product: CASRGMGSPLHF.

This clonotype was recorded at least ten times. J is TRBJ1-2 and V is TRBV27, with D perhaps matching TRBD1 (6 bases). This CDR3 comprises 17 residues. Trimming left V 2 bases short and J 4 bases short, with 20 bases between. Germline CDR1 MNHEY, CDR2 SMNVEV (reference sequence). CDR3 residues: CASSLGVWAGDSYGYTF. The CDR3 nucleotides are TGTGCCAGCAGTTTAGGTGTGTGGGCAGGGGACTCCTATGGCTACACCTTC.

This clonotype appeared a few times. The chain has TRBV28 and TRBJ1-4, with D perhaps matching TRBD1 (5 bases). The CDR3 is 11 amino acids. Trimming stripped 3 bases from V and 10 bases from J, with 6 bases between. Germline V gene data show CDR1 as MDHEN and CDR2 as SYDVKM. The CDR3 reads CASSFGGKLFF. The CDR3 coding sequence is TGTGCCAGCAGTTTTGGGGGAAAACTGTTTTTT.

The table lists this clonotype with many counts. The DNA for the CDR3 is TGTGCCTGGAGAAAACAGGGGGCTAATTCACCCCTCCACTTT. Amino acids: CAWRKQGANSPLHF. V is TRBV30 and J is TRBJ1-6; TRBD1 matches at 9 bases. V lost 3 bases, J lost 6 bases, and 3 bases stayed unmatched. This CDR3 region has 14 residues. CDR1 is GTSNPN, CDR2 SVGIG, per germline (reference sequence).

The chain is built from TRBV7-9 and TRBJ2-7, with 12 bases matching TRBD1. Germline lookup yields CDR1 SEHNR and CDR2 FQNEAQ (reference sequence). V dropped 0 bases and J dropped 4; count of bases not matched to a gene: 4. The CDR3 runs to 16 residues. The CDR3 loop is CASSLALGQGAYEQYF. In nucleotides, the CDR3 is TGTGCCAGCAGCTTAGCGTTGGGACAGGGGGCGTACGAGCAGTACTTC.

Worth noting for this clonotype: Just one base apart from a much larger clone, this may be a read error. V is TRBV6-2 or TRBV6-3 and J is TRBJ2-1, with 7 bases matching TRBD2. The CDR3 loop spans 16 amino acids. The V gene end was trimmed by 2 bases and the J gene end by 5 bases; junction bases not matched to a gene: 9. Per the germline V gene, CDR1 is MNHEY and CDR2 is SVGEGT. This CDR3 is CASSYREVRRNNEQFF. CDR3 sequence (DNA): TGTGCCAGCAGTTACCGGGAGGTTAGGAGAAACAATGAGCAGTTCTTC.